Shown below are 26 T cell receptor beta chains from a single sample sequenced in a study of cytomegalovirus exposure and HLA in healthy donors. The PCR employed 60 Vbeta primers together with 13 Jbeta primers. This table comes from immunoSEQ multiplex PCR, and its TCRdb copy is limited to in-frame clones, with some not included. The sample yields fewer than 100,000 clones, about 79% seen once. Specimen: PBMCs. The receptors stem from a female donor in good health and CMV-seronegative.

V and J are TRBV28 and TRBJ2-7, with D possibly TRBD1 on 6 matching bases. This CDR3 comprises 13 residues. Germline V gives CDR1 MDHEN, CDR2 SYDVKM. With 4 bases removed from V and 3 bases from J, the gap between germline ends came to 10 bases. In DNA, the CDR3 is TGTGCCAGCAGTTCGGGACAAGTCTACGAGCAGTACTTC. Translated, it gives CASSSGQVYEQYF.

This chain links TRBV2 with TRBJ2-7, with TRBD2 identical over 8 bases. CDR1 SNHLY and CDR2 FYNNEI come from the germline V gene. The CDR3 spans 15 residues. Unmatched junction bases numbered 10, after V lost 6 bases and J lost 3 bases. CDR3 protein: CASRGVAGPYYEQYF. CDR3 sequence (DNA): TGTGCCAGCAGGGGGGTAGCGGGGCCCTACTACGAGCAGTACTTC. The full variable domain, its missing parts supplied by reference TRBV2 and TRBJ2-7, is EPEVTQTPSHQVTQMGQEVILRCVPISNHLYFYWYRQILGQKVEFLVSFYNNEISEKSEIFDDQFSVERPDGSNFTLKIRSTKLEDSAMYFCASRGVAGPYYEQYFGPGTRLTVT.

This chain links TRBV6-5 with TRBJ1-2, with TRBD1 matching over 9 bases. The CDR3 sequence is 13 residues long. Per germline, CDR1 MNHEY and CDR2 SVGAGI. The V segment lost 5 bases and the J segment 6 bases; nucleotides outside the gene matches: 4. The CDR3 is CASSIRDRDGYTF. DNA for the CDR3: TGTGCCAGCAGTATCCGGGACAGGGATGGCTACACCTTC.

The chain links TRBV28 to TRBJ1-5; D unresolved. Trimming stripped 4 bases from V and 7 bases from J, with 5 bases between. This CDR3 has 11 residues. Germline assignment: CDR1 MDHEN and CDR2 SYDVKM. In DNA form, the CDR3 reads TGTGCCAGCAGTTCGGTGCAGCCCCAGCATTTT. The encoded protein is CASSSVQPQHF.

This clone was counted only a few times. This chain links TRBV15 with TRBJ1-1; the D is unclear. CDR3 length: 16 amino acids. The V end was cut by 0 bases, the J end by 0 bases, with 11 bases between. Germline CDR1 is LNHNV and CDR2 is YYDKDF (reference sequence). The CDR3 protein is CATSRERAILNTEAFF. The DNA of the CDR3 is TGTGCCACCAGCAGAGAGAGGGCAATCCTGAACACTGAAGCTTTCTTT.

The genes are TRBV6-6 and TRBJ2-7, with D perhaps TRBD2 (6 bases). Germline lookup yields CDR1 MNHNY and CDR2 SVGAGI (reference sequence). V was pared by 6 bases and J by 1 base, with 10 bases between. The CDR3 totals 13 residues. CDR3 region: CASRRDFSYEQYF. The CDR3 DNA sequence: TGTGCCAGCAGAAGGGACTTTTCCTACGAGCAGTACTTC.

The chain joins TRBV19 to TRBJ1-1; 7 nucleotides align to TRBD1. V was clipped by 4 bases and J by 5 bases; unmatched bases: 7. The CDR3 is 14 amino acids. Germline V gene sequence: CDR1 LNHDA, CDR2 SQIVND (reference sequence). The CDR3 coding sequence is TGTGCCAGTAGTACCCCCGACAGGGCTACTGAAGCTTTCTTT. Its translation is CASSTPDRATEAFF.

The genes are TRBV19 and TRBJ2-2; 9 bases align to TRBD2. The germline V gene has CDR1 LNHDA and CDR2 SQIVND (reference sequence). V shed 2 bases and J 8 bases; nucleotides not matched to a gene: 9. This CDR3 comprises 16 residues. CDR3 residues: CASSIKGLALTGELFF. The DNA for the CDR3 is TGTGCCAGTAGTATAAAGGGACTAGCCCTTACGGGGGAGCTGTTTTTT. Looking up the rest from reference TRBV19 and TRBJ2-2 gives the full variable domain: DGGITQSPKYLFRKEGQNVTLSCEQNLNHDAMYWYRQDPGQGLRLIYYSQIVNDFQKGDIAEGYSVSREKKESFPLTVTSAQKNPTAFYLCASSIKGLALTGELFFGEGSRLTVL.

The CDR3 bases are TGTGCCTGGAGTGTCAGACAGGGGATTGGCTCCTACGAGCAGTACTTC. Its protein product is CAWSVRQGIGSYEQYF. V and J are TRBV30 and TRBJ2-7; 8 nucleotides line up with TRBD1. CDR1 GTSNPN and CDR2 SVGIG come from the germline V gene (reference sequence). V gave up 0 bases and J gave up 0 bases; unmatched junction bases: 7. CDR3 length: 16 amino acids.

This clone was seen only once. The V call is TRBV21-1, the J call TRBJ1-3; the table's D call, TRBD1, was not checked against the DNA. TRBV21-1 is given as a pseudogene. The CDR3 consists of 17 residues. The CDR3 sequence: CASSKVIYRGLGNTIYF. Here the CDR3 DNA reads TGTGCCAGCAGCAAAGTAATATACAGGGGGCTAGGAAACACCATATATTTT.

The chain combines TRBV2 with TRBJ2-6, with D hard to call. Germline V CDR1 and CDR2: SNHLY, FYNNEI. Trimming pared 7 bases from V and 0 bases from J, leaving 7 bases between. The CDR3 is 14 residues long. The CDR3 DNA reads as TGTGCCAGCACTAGTGACTCTGGGGCCAACGTCCTGACTTTC. As protein: CASTSDSGANVLTF.

The chain has TRBV5-1 and TRBJ1-2, with D perhaps TRBD1 (6 bases). Germline V gives CDR1 SGHRS, CDR2 YFSETQ. The CDR3 sequence is 15 residues long. The V and J ends lost 0 bases and 6 bases respectively, with 15 bases between them. The DNA of the CDR3 is TGCGCCAGCAGCTTGGAAAATACAGGGAGGGATGGCTACACCTTC. Translated, it gives CASSLENTGRDGYTF.

The chain employs TRBV5-5 and TRBJ2-7, with a tentative D call TRBD1 (6 bases). Germline V gene lookup returns CDR1 SGHKS and CDR2 YYEKEE (reference sequence). This CDR3 spans 14 amino acids. Deletions cut 4 bases from V and 7 bases from J, with 18 bases between. CDR3 protein: CASSPSGPTGEQYF. CDR3 sequence (DNA): TGTGCCAGCAGCCCAAGCGGCCCGACAGGAGAGCAGTACTTC.

The chain couples TRBV5-6 to TRBJ1-2; TRBD1 might be the D (5 bases). Germline loops: CDR1 SGHDT, CDR2 YYEEEE. This CDR3 spans 14 amino acids. V dropped 2 bases and J dropped 6 bases, with 14 bases sitting between them. CDR3 coding DNA: TGTGCCAGCAGCTTCTGGGAAGGGACTAATGGCTACACCTTC. It specifies CASSFWEGTNGYTF.

This rearrangement joins TRBV12-5 to TRBJ2-1, with 11 nucleotides matching TRBD2. Losses at the gene ends were 1 base for V and 3 bases for J; bases not matched to a gene: 2. Germline V gene lookup returns CDR1 LGHNT and CDR2 FRNRAP. This CDR3 comprises 16 residues. The CDR3 reads CASGLALAGGYNEQFF. The CDR3 region has the DNA TGTGCTAGTGGTTTGGCGCTAGCGGGAGGCTACAATGAGCAGTTCTTC.

This clone was observed a handful of times. The rearrangement uses TRBV29-1 and TRBJ1-5; TRBD1 aligns across 11 bases. The CDR3 is made up of 14 amino acids. The junction had 8 bases not matched to a gene; V was cut back by 6 bases and J by 7 bases. Germline lookup yields CDR1 SQVTM and CDR2 ANQGSEA. The CDR3 DNA is TGCAGCGTAGCCGGACAGGGGGCGCAACAGCCCCAGCATTTT. This codes for CSVAGQGAQQPQHF.

The V and J genes are TRBV29-1 and TRBJ1-5; D might be TRBD1 (5 bases). The CDR3 loop spans 13 amino acids. The germline V and J ends were trimmed by 4 bases and 3 bases, with 10 bases remaining between them. CDR1 SQVTM and CDR2 ANQGSEA come from the germline V gene. CDR3 in amino acids: CSVGAGDNQPQHF. DNA of the CDR3: TGCAGCGTTGGGGCGGGGGACAATCAGCCCCAGCATTTT.

The rearrangement links TRBV11-2 to TRBJ1-2, with D uncertain. This CDR3 is built from 18 residues. V lost 5 bases and J lost 0, with 22 bases in between. CDR1 is SGHAT and CDR2 is FQNNGV in the germline V gene. The CDR3, as DNA: TGTGCCAGCAGCCCGGAGGTCTGGGAGAAAAAAGCTAACTATGGCTACACCTTC. Translated, it gives CASSPEVWEKKANYGYTF.

This clone was recorded only once. The chain uses TRBV19 and TRBJ2-1; 8 nucleotides match TRBD1. This CDR3 comprises 16 residues. With V trimmed by 2 bases and J by 4 bases, 7 bases remained unmatched. Germline V CDR1 and CDR2: LNHDA, SQIVND (reference sequence). The CDR3 here is CASSINRGSIYNEQFF. The DNA for the CDR3 is TGTGCCAGTAGTATAAACAGGGGGTCTATTTACAATGAGCAGTTCTTC.

This chain joins TRBV6-1 and TRBJ1-4; D is ambiguous. The germline V and J ends were trimmed by 7 bases and 8 bases, with 14 bases remaining between them. The CDR3 spans 13 residues. Germline-derived CDR1 and CDR2 are MNHNS and SASEGT. The CDR3 nucleotides are TGTGCCAGCACCAATAACAGAGGGGAAAAACTGTTTTTT. Protein: CASTNNRGEKLFF.

This clone was detected once. The chain has TRBV15 and TRBJ1-3, with D possibly matching TRBD1 (5 bases). CDR1 is LNHNV and CDR2 is YYDKDF in the germline V gene (reference sequence). The CDR3 sequence is 15 residues long. Trimming shortened V by 0 bases and J by 0 bases, and 6 bases separated the two germline ends. CDR3 sequence: CATSRDRVSGNTIYF. The CDR3 DNA sequence: TGTGCCACCAGCAGAGACAGGGTCTCTGGAAACACCATATATTTT.

This chain links TRBV7-9 with TRBJ1-2, with 10 bases that match TRBD1. Germline CDR1 and CDR2: SEHNR and FQNEAQ (reference sequence). V shed 4 bases, J shed 8 bases, and the junction held 10 bases outside the gene matches. The length of the CDR3 is 15 residues. CDR3 bases: TGTGCCAGCAGCTCAACCGGACAGGGGGTTTACGGCTACACCTTC. It encodes CASSSTGQGVYGYTF.

The J gene is TRBJ1-2, the V gene TRBV28; 9 positions agree with TRBD1. Germline CDR1 is MDHEN and CDR2 is SYDVKM. The CDR3 contains 16 residues. Trimming cost V 6 bases and J 4 bases; bases outside gene matches: 12. The chain's CDR3 is CASSSYPQGASYGYTF. CDR3 in DNA: TGTGCCAGCAGCTCGTATCCACAGGGGGCCAGCTATGGCTACACCTTC.

The CDR3 region is CASSSGQLGSQPQHF. Here the CDR3 DNA reads TGTGCCAGCAGCTCTGGACAGCTGGGGAGTCAGCCCCAGCATTTT. This chain uses TRBV7-8 with TRBJ1-5, with D possibly TRBD1 on 6 matching bases. The CDR3 loop spans 15 amino acids. Deletions cut 4 bases from V and 6 bases from J, with 16 bases between. CDR1 is SGHVS and CDR2 is FQNEAQ in the germline V gene.

J is TRBJ1-3 and V is TRBV9; 8 nucleotides line up with TRBD1. The CDR3 is made up of 14 amino acids. Germline V gene lookup returns CDR1 SGDLS and CDR2 YYNGEE. J was trimmed by 0 bases and V by 8 bases; bases with no gene match: 4. The CDR3, as DNA: TGTGCCAGTACAGGGGGGAGCTCTGGAAACACCATATATTTT. Encoded protein: CASTGGSSGNTIYF. Full variable domain (missing parts from reference TRBV9 and TRBJ1-3): DSGVTQTPKHLITATGQRVTLRCSPRSGDLSVYWYQQSLDQGLQFLIQYYNGEERAKGNILERFSAQQFPDLHSELNLSSLELGDSALYFCASTGGSSGNTIYFGEGSWLTVV.

The chain uses TRBV10-1 and TRBJ1-1; 7 bases map to TRBD1. Trimming took 6 bases from V and 1 from J; bases not matched to a gene: 8. CDR1 and CDR2 (germline): WNHNN, SYGVQD (reference sequence). This CDR3 contains 15 residues. In DNA form, the CDR3 reads TGCGCCAGCAGCAACCGACAGGGTCGGAACACTGAAGCTTTCTTT. As protein: CASSNRQGRNTEAFF.